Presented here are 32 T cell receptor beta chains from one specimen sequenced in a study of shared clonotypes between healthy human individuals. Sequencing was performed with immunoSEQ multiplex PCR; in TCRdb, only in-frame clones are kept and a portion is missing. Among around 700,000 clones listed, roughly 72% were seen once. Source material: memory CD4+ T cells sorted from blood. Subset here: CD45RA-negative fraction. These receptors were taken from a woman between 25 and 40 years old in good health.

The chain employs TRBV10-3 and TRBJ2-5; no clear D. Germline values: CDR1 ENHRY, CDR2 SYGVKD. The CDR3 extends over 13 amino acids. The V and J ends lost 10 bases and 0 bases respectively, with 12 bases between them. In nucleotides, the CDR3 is TGTGCCACCCTACGGAAATACCAAGAGACCCAGTACTTC. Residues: CATLRKYQETQYF.

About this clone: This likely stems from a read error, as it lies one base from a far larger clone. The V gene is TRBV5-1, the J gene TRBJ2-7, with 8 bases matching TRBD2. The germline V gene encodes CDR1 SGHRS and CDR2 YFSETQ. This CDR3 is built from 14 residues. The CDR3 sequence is CASSLRTSGYEQCF. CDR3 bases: TGCGCCAGCAGCTTGCGAACTAGCGGCTACGAGCAGTGCTTC.

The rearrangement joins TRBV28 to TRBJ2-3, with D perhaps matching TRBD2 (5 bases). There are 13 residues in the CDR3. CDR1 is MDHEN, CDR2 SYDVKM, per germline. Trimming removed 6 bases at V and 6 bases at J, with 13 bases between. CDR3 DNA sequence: TGTGCCAGCAGACCCGGAGGAATTGATACGCAGTATTTT. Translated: CASRPGGIDTQYF.

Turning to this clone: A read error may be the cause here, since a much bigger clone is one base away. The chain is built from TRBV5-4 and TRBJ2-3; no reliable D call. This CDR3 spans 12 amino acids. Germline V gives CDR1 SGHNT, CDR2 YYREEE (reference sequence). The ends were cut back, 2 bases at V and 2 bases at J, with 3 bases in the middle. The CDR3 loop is CASSFDTDTQYF. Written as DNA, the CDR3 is TGTGCCAGCAGCTTCGACACAGATACGCAGTATTTT.

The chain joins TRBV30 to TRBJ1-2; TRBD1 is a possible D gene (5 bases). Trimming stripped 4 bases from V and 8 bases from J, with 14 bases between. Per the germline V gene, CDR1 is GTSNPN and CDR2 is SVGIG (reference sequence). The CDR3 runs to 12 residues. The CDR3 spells CAWTPGWRGYTF. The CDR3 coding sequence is TGTGCCTGGACCCCAGGGTGGCGCGGCTACACCTTC. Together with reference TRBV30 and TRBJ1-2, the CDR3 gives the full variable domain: SQTIHQWPATLVQPVGSPLSLECTVEGTSNPNLYWYRQAAGRGLQLLFYSVGIGQISSEVPQNLSASRPQDRQFILSSKKLLLSDSGFYLCAWTPGWRGYTFGSGTRLTVV.

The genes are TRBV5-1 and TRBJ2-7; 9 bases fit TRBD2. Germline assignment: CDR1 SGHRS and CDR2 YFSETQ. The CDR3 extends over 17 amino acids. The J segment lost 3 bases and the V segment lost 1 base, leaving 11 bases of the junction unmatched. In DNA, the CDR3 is TGCGCCAGCAGCTTGATTGCGGGAGGGGGTGATCTCTACGAGCAGTACTTC. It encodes CASSLIAGGGDLYEQYF. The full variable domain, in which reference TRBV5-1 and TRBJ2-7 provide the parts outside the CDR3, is KAGVTQTPRYLIKTRGQQVTLSCSPISGHRSVSWYQQTPGQGLQFLFEYFSETQRNKGNFPGRFSGRQFSNSRSEMNVSTLELGDSALYLCASSLIAGGGDLYEQYFGPGTRLTVT.

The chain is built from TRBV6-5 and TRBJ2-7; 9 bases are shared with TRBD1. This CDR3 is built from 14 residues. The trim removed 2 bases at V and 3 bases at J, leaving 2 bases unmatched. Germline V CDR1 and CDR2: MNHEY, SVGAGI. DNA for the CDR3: TGTGCCAGCAGTTACCCGACAGGGGGCTACGAGCAGTACTTC. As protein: CASSYPTGGYEQYF.

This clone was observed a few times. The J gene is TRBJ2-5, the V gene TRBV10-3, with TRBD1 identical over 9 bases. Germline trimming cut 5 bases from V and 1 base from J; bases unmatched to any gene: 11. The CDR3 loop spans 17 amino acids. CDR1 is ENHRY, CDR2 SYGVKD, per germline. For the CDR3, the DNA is TGTGCCATCAGTTCCGGGACAGGGCGATCCACCCAAGAGACCCAGTACTTC. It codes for CAISSGTGRSTQETQYF.

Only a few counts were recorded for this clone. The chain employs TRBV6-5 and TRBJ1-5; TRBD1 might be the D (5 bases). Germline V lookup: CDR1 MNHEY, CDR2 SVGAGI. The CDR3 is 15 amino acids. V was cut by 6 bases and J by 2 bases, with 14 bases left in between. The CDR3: CASRPSRGGNQPQHF. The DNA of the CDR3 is TGTGCCAGCAGGCCCTCGAGGGGTGGCAATCAGCCCCAGCATTTT.

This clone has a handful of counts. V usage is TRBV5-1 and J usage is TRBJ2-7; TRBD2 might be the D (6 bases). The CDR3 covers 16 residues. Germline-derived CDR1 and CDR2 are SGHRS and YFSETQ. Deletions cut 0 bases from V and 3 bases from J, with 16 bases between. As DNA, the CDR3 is TGCGCCAGCAGCTTGGGACTCAGACTAGACTTCTACGAGCAGTACTTC. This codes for CASSLGLRLDFYEQYF.

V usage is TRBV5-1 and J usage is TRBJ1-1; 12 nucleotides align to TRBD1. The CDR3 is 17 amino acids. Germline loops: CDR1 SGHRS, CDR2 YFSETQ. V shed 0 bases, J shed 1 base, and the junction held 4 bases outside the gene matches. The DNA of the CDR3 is TGCGCCAGCAGCTTGGAAGGGACAGGGGGCGGGAACACTGAAGCTTTCTTT. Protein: CASSLEGTGGGNTEAFF.

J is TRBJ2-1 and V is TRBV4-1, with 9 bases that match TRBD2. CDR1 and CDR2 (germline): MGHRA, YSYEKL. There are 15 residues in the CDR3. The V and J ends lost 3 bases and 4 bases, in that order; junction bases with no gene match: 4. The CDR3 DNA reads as TGCGCCAGCAGCCAGACTAGCGGAAAATACAATGAGCAGTTCTTC. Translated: CASSQTSGKYNEQFF.

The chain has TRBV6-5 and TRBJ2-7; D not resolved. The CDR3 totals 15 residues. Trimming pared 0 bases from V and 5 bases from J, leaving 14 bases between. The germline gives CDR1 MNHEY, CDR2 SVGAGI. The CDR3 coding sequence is TGTGCCAGCAGTTACTCGGGTTCTAAGCAAAACGAGCAGTACTTC. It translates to CASSYSGSKQNEQYF.

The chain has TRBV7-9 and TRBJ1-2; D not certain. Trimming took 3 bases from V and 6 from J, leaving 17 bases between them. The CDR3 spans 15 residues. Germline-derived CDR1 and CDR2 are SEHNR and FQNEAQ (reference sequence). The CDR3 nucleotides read TGTGCCAGCAGCTTTTCAGTTTATAGGGAAGATGGCTACACCTTC. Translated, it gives CASSFSVYREDGYTF.

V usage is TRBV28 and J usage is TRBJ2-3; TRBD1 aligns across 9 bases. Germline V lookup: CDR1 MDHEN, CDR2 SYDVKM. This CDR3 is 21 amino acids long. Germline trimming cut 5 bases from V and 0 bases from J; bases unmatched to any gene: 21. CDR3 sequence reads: CASSPPATRTGVMASTDTQYF. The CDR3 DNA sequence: TGTGCCAGCAGTCCTCCTGCAACGCGGACAGGGGTGATGGCCAGCACAGATACGCAGTATTTT. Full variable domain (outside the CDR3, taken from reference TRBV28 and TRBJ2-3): DVKVTQSSRYLVKRTGEKVFLECVQDMDHENMFWYRQDPGLGLRLIYFSYDVKMKEKGDIPEGYSVSREKKERFSLILESASTNQTSMYLCASSPPATRTGVMASTDTQYFGPGTRLTVL.

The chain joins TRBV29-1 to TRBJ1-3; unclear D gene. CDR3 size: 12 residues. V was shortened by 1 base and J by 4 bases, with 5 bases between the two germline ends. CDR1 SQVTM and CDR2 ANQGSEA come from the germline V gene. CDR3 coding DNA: TGCAGCGTTGAAGGCCTGGGAAACACCATATATTTT. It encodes CSVEGLGNTIYF.

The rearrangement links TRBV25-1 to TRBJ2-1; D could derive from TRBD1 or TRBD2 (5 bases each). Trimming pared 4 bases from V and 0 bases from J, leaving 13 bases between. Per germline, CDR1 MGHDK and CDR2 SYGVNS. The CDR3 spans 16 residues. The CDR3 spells CASSAPGQPSYNEQFF. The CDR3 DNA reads TGTGCCAGCAGTGCCCCGGGGCAGCCCTCCTACAATGAGCAGTTCTTC.

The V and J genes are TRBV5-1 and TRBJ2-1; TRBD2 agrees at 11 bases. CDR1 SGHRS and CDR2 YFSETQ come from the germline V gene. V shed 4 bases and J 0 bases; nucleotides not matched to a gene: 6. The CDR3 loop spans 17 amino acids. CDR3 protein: CASSVGLADLSYNEQFF. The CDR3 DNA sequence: TGCGCCAGCAGCGTGGGACTAGCGGATCTCTCCTACAATGAGCAGTTCTTC.

The CDR3 protein is CASSVDPAGVRSTGELFF. CDR3 nucleotide sequence: TGTGCCAGCAGCGTAGACCCCGCGGGAGTTAGAAGCACCGGGGAGCTGTTTTTT. The rearrangement links TRBV9 to TRBJ2-2, with TRBD2 matching 7 bases. This CDR3 spans 18 amino acids. Germline CDR1 and CDR2: SGDLS and YYNGEE. J gave up 4 bases and V 0 bases, and 12 bases lay outside the gene matches. The full variable domain, rest sourced from reference TRBV9 and TRBJ2-2, is DSGVTQTPKHLITATGQRVTLRCSPRSGDLSVYWYQQSLDQGLQFLIQYYNGEERAKGNILERFSAQQFPDLHSELNLSSLELGDSALYFCASSVDPAGVRSTGELFFGEGSRLTVL.

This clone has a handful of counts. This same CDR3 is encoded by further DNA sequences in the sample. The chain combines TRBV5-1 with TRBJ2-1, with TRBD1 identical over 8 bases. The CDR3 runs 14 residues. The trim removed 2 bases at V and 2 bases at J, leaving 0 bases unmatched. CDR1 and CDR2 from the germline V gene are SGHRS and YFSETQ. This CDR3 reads CASSLQGAYNEQFF. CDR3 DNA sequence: TGCGCCAGCAGCTTACAGGGGGCCTACAATGAGCAGTTCTTC.

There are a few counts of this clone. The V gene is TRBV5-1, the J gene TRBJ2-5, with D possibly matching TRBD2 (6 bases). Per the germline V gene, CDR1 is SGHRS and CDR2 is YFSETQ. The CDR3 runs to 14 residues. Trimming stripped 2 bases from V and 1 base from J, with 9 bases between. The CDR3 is CASSLTSPQETQYF. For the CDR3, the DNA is TGCGCCAGCAGCTTAACTAGCCCCCAAGAGACCCAGTACTTC. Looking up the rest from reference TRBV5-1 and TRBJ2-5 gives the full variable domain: KAGVTQTPRYLIKTRGQQVTLSCSPISGHRSVSWYQQTPGQGLQFLFEYFSETQRNKGNFPGRFSGRQFSNSRSEMNVSTLELGDSALYLCASSLTSPQETQYFGPGTRLLVL.

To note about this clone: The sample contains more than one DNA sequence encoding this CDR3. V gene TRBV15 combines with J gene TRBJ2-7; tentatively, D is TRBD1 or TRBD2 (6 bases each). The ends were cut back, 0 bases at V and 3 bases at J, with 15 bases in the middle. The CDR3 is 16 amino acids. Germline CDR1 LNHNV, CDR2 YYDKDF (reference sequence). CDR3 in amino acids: CATSRDLAGTFYEQYF. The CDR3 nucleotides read TGTGCCACCAGCAGAGATCTGGCGGGGACATTCTACGAGCAGTACTTC.

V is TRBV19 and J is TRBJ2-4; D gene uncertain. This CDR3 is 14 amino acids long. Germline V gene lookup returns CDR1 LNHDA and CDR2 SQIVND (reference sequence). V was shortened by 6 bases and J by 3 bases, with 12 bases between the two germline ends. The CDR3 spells CASRMASGKNIQYF. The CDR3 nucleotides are TGTGCCAGTAGGATGGCTTCTGGCAAAAACATTCAGTACTTC.

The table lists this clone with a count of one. For the CDR3, the DNA is TGTGCCTGGAGGGGGGTCGCAACTAATGAAAAACTGTTTTTT. It encodes CAWRGVATNEKLFF. The chain is built from TRBV30 and TRBJ1-4; possible D gene TRBD1, 5 bases. The V and J ends lost 3 bases and 0 bases respectively, with 8 bases between them. CDR1 is GTSNPN and CDR2 is SVGIG in the germline V gene (reference sequence). The length of the CDR3 is 14 residues.

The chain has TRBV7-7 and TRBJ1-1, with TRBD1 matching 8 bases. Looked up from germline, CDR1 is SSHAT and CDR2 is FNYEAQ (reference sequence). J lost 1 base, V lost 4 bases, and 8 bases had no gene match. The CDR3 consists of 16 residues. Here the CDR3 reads CASSSRPDRANTEAFF. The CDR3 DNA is TGTGCCAGCAGCTCTCGTCCGGACAGGGCGAACACTGAAGCTTTCTTT. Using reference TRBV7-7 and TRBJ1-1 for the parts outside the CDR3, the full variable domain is GAGVSQSPRYKVTKRGQDVTLRCDPISSHATLYWYQQALGQGPEFLTYFNYEAQPDKSGLPSDRFSAERPEGSISTLTIQRTEQRDSAMYRCASSSRPDRANTEAFFGQGTRLTVV.

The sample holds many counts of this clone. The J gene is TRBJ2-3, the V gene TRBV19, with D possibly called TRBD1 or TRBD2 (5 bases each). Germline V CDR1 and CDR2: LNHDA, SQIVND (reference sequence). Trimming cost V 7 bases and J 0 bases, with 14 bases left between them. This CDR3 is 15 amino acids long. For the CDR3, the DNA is TGTGCCAGTACCCCCTTTGGGACGAGCACAGATACGCAGTATTTT. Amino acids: CASTPFGTSTDTQYF.

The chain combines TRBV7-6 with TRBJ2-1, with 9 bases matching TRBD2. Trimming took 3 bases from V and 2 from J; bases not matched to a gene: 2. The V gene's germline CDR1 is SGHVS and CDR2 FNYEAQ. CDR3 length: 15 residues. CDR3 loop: CASSFGTSTYNEQFF. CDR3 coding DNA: TGTGCCAGCAGCTTCGGGACTAGCACCTACAATGAGCAGTTCTTC.

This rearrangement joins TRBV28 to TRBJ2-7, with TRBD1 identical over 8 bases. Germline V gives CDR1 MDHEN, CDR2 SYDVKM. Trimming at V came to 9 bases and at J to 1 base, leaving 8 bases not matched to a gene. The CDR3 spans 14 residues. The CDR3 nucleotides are TGTGCCAGTACCACAGGGGGTCATTCCTACGAGCAGTACTTC. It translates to CASTTGGHSYEQYF. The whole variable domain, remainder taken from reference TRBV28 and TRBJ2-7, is DVKVTQSSRYLVKRTGEKVFLECVQDMDHENMFWYRQDPGLGLRLIYFSYDVKMKEKGDIPEGYSVSREKKERFSLILESASTNQTSMYLCASTTGGHSYEQYFGPGTRLTVT.

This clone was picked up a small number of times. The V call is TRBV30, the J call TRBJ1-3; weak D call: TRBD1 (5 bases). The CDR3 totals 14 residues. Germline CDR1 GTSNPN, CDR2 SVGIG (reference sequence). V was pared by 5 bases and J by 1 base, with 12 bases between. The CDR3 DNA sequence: TGTGCCTGGGGGCTTGGGGCGTCTGGAAACACCATATATTTT. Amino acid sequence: CAWGLGASGNTIYF.

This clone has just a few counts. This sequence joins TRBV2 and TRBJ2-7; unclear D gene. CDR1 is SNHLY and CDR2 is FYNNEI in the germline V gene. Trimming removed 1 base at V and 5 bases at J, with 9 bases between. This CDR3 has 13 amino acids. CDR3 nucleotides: TGTGCCAGCAGTGAAGGGAGTGACCACGAGCAGTACTTC. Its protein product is CASSEGSDHEQYF.

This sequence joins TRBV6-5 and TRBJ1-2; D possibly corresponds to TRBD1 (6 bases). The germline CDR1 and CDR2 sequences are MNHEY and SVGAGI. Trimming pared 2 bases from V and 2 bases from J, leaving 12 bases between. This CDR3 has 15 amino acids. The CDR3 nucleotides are TGTGCCAGCAGTTACGTCAGGGGTTCGAACTATGGCTACACCTTC. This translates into CASSYVRGSNYGYTF.

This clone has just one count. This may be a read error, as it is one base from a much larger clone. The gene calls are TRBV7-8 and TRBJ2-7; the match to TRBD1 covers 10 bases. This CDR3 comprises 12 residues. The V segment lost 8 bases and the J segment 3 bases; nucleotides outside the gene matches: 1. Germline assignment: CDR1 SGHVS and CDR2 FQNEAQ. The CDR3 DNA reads TGTGCCAGCGGGGACAGGGGCTACGAGCAGTACTTC. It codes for CASGDRGYEQYF.